The entry below gives a single T cell receptor beta chain sequence along with its context. Unmatched junction bases numbered 11, after V lost 5 bases and J lost 6 bases. The CDR3 runs to 17 residues. Germline lookup yields CDR1 SGHNT and CDR2 YENEEA. These data originate in a study of T cell changes during pregnancy in multiple sclerosis. TCRdb's table, derived via immunoSEQ multiplex PCR, lists solely in-frame clones and lacks some. This sample has about 110,000 clones; less than 95% occur once, and the top ten carry 0.78%. This chain connects TRBV11-3 to TRBJ2-1; TRBD2 matches 12 bases. This TCR was recovered from a female donor in good health, enrolled as a control in a pregnancy study. The sample was peripheral blood, taken in the third trimester of pregnancy. In DNA form, the CDR3 reads TGTGCCAGCAGCCCCGCTCTAGCGGGGGGGCCTATCAATGAGCAGTTCTTC. Encoded protein: CASSPALAGGPINEQFF.